The sequence of this TCR beta chain was determined in a study of T cells after yellow fever vaccination. Looking at the study overall: Those fractions that held only low numbers of cells were prepared using the SMART-Seq v4 Ultra Low Input RNA kit.

Whole-study findings and limits: In post-booster samples, most primary-vaccination clones reappeared (approximately 97% CD4, about 91% CD8). It was the secondary response that reached its peak faster, day 5 versus 15, but it was weaker.

TCRdb independently ran MiXCR on the 5' RACE reads; one entry per CDR3 protein. The sample shows some 340,000 distinct CDR3 sequences, approximately 12% of them seen only once. Germline lookup yields CDR1 LGHNA and CDR2 YSLEER. The CDR3 spans 17 residues. V was shortened by 3 bases and J by 1 base, with 15 bases between the two germline ends. This clonotype was seen only a few times. Antigen specificity is unknown. This receptor was obtained from a man aged 18 to 35 who received the YFV17D yellow fever vaccine. Sequenced material: CD4+ T cells sorted from PBMCs, taken 45 days after the yellow fever booster vaccination. The chain combines TRBV4-3 with TRBJ2-2; D not resolved. CDR3 bases: TGCGCCAGCAGCCAGGGTAATGACTTTATGAACACCGGGGAGCTGTTTTTT. Amino acids: CASSQGNDFMNTGELFF.